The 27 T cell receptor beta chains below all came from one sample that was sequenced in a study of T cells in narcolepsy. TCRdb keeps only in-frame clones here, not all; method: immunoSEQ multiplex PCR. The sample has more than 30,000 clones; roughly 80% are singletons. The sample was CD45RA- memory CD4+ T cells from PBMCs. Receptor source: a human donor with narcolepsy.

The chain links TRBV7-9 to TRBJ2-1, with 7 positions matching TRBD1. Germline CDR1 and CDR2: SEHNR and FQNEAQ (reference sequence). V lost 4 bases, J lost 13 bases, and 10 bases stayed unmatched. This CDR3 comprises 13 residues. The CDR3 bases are TGTGCCAGCAGCTCCCCCCGAGGGGGCGGTCAGTTCTTC. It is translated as CASSSPRGGGQFF.

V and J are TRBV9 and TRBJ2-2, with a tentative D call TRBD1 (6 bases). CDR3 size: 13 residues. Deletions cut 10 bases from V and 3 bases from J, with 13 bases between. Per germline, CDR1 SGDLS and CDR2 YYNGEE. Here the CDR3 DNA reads TGTGCCTCCCAGAGGGGGTACACCGGGGAGCTGTTTTTT. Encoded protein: CASQRGYTGELFF. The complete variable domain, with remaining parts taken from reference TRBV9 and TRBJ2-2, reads DSGVTQTPKHLITATGQRVTLRCSPRSGDLSVYWYQQSLDQGLQFLIQYYNGEERAKGNILERFSAQQFPDLHSELNLSSLELGDSALYFCASQRGYTGELFFGEGSRLTVL.

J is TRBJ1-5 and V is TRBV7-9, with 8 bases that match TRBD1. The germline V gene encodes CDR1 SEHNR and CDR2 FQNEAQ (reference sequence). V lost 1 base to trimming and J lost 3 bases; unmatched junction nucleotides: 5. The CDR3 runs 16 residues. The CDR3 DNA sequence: TGTGCCAGCAGCTTAGGGACAGGGAGCGCCAATCAGCCCCAGCATTTT. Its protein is CASSLGTGSANQPQHF. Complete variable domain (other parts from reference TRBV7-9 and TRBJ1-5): DTGVSQNPRHKITKRGQNVTFRCDPISEHNRLYWYRQTLGQGPEFLTYFQNEAQLEKSRLLSDRFSAERPKGSFSTLEIQRTEQGDSAMYLCASSLGTGSANQPQHFGDGTRLSIL.

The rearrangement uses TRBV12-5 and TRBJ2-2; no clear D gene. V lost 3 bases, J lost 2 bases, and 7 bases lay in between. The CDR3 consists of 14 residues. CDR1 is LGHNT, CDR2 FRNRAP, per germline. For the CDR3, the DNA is TGTGCTAGTGGTTTTACGTCAAACACCGGGGAGCTGTTTTTT. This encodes CASGFTSNTGELFF.

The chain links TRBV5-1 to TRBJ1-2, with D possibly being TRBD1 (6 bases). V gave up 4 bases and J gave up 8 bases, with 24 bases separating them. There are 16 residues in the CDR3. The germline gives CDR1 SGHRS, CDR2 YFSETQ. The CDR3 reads CASSPRGSRSGEGYTF. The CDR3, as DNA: TGCGCCAGCAGCCCGAGAGGTTCCCGGTCAGGGGAAGGCTACACCTTC.

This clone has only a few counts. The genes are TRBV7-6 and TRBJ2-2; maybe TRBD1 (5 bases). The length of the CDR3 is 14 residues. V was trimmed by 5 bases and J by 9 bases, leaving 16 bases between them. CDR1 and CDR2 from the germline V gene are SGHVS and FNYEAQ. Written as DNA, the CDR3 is TGTGCCAGCAGCCCACGGACAAGATTGAGGGAGCTGTTTTTT. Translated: CASSPRTRLRELFF.

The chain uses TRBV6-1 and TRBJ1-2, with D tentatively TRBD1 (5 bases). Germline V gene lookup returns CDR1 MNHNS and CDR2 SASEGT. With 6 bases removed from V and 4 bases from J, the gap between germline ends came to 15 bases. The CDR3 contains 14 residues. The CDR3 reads CASSSSGGGYGYTF. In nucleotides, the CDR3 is TGTGCCAGCAGCTCCAGCGGTGGGGGCTATGGCTACACCTTC.

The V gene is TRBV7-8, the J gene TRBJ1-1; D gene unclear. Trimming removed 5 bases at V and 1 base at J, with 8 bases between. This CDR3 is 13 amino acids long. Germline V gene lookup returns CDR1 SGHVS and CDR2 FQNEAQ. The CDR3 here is CASSNPGNTEAFF. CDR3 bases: TGTGCCAGCAGCAATCCGGGGAACACTGAAGCTTTCTTT. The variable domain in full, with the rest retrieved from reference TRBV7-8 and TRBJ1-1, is GAGVSQSPRYKVAKRGQDVALRCDPISGHVSLFWYQQALGQGPEFLTYFQNEAQLDKSGLPSDRFFAERPEGSVSTLKIQRTQQEDSAVYLCASSNPGNTEAFFGQGTRLTVV.

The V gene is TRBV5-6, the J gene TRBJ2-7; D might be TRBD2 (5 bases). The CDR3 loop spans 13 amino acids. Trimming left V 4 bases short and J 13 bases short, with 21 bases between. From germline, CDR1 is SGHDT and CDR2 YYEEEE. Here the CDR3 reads CASSVARLGMNYF. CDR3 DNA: TGTGCCAGCAGCGTGGCGCGTCTCGGGATGAACTACTTC.

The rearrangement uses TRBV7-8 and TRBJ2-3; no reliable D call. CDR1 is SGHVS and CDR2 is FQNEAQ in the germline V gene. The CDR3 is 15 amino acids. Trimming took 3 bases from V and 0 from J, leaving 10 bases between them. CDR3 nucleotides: TGTGCCAGCAGCTTTAGTCGCGTTAGCACAGATACGCAGTATTTT. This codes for CASSFSRVSTDTQYF.

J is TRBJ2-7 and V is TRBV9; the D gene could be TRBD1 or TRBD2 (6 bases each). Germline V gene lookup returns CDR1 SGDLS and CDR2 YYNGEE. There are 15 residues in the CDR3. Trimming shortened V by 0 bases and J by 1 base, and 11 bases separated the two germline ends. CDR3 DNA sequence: TGTGCCAGCAGCGTAGGGAAAGGGGGGTCCTACGAGCAGTACTTC. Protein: CASSVGKGGSYEQYF.

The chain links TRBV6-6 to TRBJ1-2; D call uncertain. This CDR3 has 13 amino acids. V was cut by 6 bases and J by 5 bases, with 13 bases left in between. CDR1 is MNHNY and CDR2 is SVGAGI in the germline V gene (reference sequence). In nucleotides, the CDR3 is TGTGCCAGCAGACCCATCCCGGGATATGGCTACACCTTC. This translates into CASRPIPGYGYTF.

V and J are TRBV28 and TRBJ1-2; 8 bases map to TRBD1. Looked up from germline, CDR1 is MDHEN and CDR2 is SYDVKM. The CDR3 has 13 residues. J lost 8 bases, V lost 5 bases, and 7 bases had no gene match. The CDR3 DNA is TGTGCCAGCAGTGGCCCAGGGGGCGCGGGCTACACCTTC. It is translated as CASSGPGGAGYTF.

The CDR3 here is CASTAPGASSSYEQYF. DNA for the CDR3: TGTGCCAGCACCGCTCCCGGGGCCTCGAGCTCCTACGAGCAGTACTTC. This chain joins TRBV28 and TRBJ2-7, with D tentatively TRBD1 or TRBD2 (5 bases each). The ends were cut back, 7 bases at V and 0 bases at J, with 19 bases in the middle. The CDR3 covers 16 residues. Germline CDR1 is MDHEN and CDR2 is SYDVKM.

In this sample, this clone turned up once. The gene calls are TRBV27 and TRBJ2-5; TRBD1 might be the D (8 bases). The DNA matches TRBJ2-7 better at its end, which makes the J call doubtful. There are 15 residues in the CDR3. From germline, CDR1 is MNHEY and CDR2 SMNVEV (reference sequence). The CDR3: CASSLGAGQAYEQYF. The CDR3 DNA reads TGTGCCAGCAGTTTAGGAGCGGGACAGGCGTACGAGCAGTACTTC.

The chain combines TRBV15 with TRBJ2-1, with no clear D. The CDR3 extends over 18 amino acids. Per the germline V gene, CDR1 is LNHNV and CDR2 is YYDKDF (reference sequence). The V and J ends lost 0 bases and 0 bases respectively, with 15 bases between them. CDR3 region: CATSRDLSVLSSYNEQFF. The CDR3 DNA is TGTGCCACCAGCAGAGATCTATCGGTTCTGAGCTCCTACAATGAGCAGTTCTTC.

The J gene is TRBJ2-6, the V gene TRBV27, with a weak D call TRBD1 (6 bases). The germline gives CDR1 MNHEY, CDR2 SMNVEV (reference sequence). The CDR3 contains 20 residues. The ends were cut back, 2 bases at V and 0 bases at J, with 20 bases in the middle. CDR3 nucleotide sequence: TGTGCCAGCAGTTTAGGGGGCAGGGGTTCCCCCTACTCTGGGGCCAACGTCCTGACTTTC. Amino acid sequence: CASSLGGRGSPYSGANVLTF.

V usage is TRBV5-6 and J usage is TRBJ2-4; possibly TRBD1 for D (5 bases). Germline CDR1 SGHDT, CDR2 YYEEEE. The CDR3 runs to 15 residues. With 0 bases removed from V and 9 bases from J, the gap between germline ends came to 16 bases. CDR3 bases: TGTGCCAGCAGCTTGGTGGCCAGGGTTAAGGGCATTCAGTACTTC. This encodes CASSLVARVKGIQYF.

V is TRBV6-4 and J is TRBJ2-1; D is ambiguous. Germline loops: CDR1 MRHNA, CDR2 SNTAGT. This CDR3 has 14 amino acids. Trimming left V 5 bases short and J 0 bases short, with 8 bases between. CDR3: CASSTDGSYNEQFF. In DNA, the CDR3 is TGTGCCAGCAGTACCGACGGCTCCTACAATGAGCAGTTCTTC.

Here the CDR3 reads CASSNRRVSSYEQYF. The CDR3 nucleotides read TGTGCCAGCAGCAATCGGAGGGTTAGCTCCTACGAGCAGTACTTC. V and J are TRBV11-2 and TRBJ2-7; a possible D gene is TRBD2 (6 bases). V shed 5 bases and J shed 0 bases, with 14 bases lying between them. This CDR3 comprises 15 residues. Per germline, CDR1 SGHAT and CDR2 FQNNGV.

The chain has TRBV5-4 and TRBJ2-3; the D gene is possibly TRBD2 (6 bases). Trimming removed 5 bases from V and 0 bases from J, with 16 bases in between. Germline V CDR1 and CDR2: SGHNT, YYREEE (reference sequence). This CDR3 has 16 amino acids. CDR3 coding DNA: TGTGCCAGCAGTCATCTTAGCGGAACTAGCACAGATACGCAGTATTTT. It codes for CASSHLSGTSTDTQYF.

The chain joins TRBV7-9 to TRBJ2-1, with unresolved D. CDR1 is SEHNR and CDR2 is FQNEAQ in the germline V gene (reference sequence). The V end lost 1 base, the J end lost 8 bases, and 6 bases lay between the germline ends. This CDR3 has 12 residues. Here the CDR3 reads CASSLGDYEQFF. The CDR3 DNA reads TGTGCCAGCAGCTTAGGCGACTATGAGCAGTTCTTC.

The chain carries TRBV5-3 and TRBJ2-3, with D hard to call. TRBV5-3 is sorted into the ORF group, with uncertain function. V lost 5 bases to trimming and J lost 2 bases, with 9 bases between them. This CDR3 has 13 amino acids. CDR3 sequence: CARRLTATDTQYF. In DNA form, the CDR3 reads TGTGCCAGAAGGCTCACCGCCACAGATACGCAGTATTTT.

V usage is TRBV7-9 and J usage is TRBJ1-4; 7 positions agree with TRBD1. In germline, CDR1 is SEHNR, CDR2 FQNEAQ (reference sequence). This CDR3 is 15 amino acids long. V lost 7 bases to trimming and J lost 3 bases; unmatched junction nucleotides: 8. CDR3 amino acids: CASTFPGTANEKLFF. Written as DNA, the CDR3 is TGTGCCAGCACCTTCCCCGGGACAGCTAATGAAAAACTGTTTTTT.

For the CDR3, the DNA is TGTGCCAGCAGCTTGGAGGCTGGGAGCTCCTACGAGCAGTACTTC. It codes for CASSLEAGSSYEQYF. This rearrangement joins TRBV5-5 to TRBJ2-7; perhaps TRBD2 as D (5 bases). Germline CDR1 reads SGHKS; CDR2 reads YYEKEE (reference sequence). The ends were cut back, 0 bases at V and 0 bases at J, with 10 bases in the middle. This CDR3 comprises 15 residues.

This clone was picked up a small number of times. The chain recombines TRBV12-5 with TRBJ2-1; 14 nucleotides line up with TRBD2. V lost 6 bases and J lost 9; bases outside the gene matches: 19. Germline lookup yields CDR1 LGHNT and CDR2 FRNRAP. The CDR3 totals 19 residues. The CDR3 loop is CASGTTGLAGERGRREQFF. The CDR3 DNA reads TGTGCTAGTGGCACTACGGGACTAGCGGGAGAGAGGGGTAGGCGTGAGCAGTTCTTC.

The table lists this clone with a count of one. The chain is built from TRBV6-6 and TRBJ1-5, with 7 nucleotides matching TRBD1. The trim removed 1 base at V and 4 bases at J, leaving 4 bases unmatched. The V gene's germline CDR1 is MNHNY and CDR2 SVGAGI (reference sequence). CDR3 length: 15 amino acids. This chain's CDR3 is CASSYLGQMNQPQHF. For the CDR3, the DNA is TGTGCCAGCAGTTACTTGGGACAGATGAATCAGCCCCAGCATTTT.